This TCR beta chain was found in a study of shared clonotypes between healthy human individuals. General study points: In several donors, around 5% of naive CD4 clonotypes appeared in common.

With respect to this clone: Antigen: not known.

At a deep level, the assay was run. Authors' processing steps: ImmunoSEQ sequences covered only the junction and lacked quality scores; filtering therefore differed. Generated by immunoSEQ multiplex PCR, the TCRdb table keeps only in-frame clones and is missing some. The D gene and trimming were derived from the DNA, and the V and J assignments and clone size from that table. The sample contains roughly 1,600,000 clones, 98% of which appear only once. Germline lookup yields CDR1 SGHAT and CDR2 FQNNGV. The CDR3 spans 11 residues. V lost 8 bases, J lost 7 bases, and 4 bases stayed unmatched. This receptor was obtained from a man younger than 40 in good health. This chain joins TRBV11-2 and TRBJ1-1; 7 bases align to TRBD1. The sample was naive CD4+ T cells sorted from blood. The subset was: CD45RA+ positively selected. This CDR3 reads CASVRQGEAFF. CDR3 bases: TGTGCCAGCGTACGACAGGGTGAAGCTTTCTTT.